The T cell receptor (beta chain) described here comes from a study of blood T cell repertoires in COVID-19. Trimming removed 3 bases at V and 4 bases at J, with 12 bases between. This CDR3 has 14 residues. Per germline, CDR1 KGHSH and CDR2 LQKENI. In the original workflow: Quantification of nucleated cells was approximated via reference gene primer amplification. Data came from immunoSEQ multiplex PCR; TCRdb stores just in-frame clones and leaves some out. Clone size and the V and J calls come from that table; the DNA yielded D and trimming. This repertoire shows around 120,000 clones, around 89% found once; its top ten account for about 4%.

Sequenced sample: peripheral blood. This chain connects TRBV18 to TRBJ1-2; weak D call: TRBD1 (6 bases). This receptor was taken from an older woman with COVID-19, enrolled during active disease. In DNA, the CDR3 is TGTGCCAGCTCACCTTCGGGACAACTCTATGGCTACACCTTC. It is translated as CASSPSGQLYGYTF. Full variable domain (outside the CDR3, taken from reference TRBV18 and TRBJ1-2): NAGVMQNPRHLVRRRGQEARLRCSPMKGHSHVYWYRQLPEEGLKFMVYLQKENIIDESGMPKERFSAEFPKEGPSILRIQQVVRGDSAAYFCASSPSGQLYGYTFGSGTRLTVV.